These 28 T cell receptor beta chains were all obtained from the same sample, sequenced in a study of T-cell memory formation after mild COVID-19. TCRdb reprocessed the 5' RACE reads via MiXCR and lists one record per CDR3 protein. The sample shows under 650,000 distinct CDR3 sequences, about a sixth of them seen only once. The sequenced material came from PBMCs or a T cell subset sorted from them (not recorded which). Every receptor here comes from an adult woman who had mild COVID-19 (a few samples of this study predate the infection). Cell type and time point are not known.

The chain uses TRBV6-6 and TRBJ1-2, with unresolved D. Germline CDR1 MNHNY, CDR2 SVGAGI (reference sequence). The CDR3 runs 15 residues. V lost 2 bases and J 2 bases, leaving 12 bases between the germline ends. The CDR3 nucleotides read TGTGCCAGCAGTTACGTGGGAAGGAGGAACTATGGCTACACCTTC. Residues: CASSYVGRRNYGYTF.

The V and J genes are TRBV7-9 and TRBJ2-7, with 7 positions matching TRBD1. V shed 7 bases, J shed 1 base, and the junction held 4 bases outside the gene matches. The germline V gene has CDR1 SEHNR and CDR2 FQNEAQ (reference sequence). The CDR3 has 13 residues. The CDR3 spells CASTPGQSYEQYF. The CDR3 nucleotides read TGTGCCAGCACCCCGGGACAGTCCTACGAGCAGTACTTC.

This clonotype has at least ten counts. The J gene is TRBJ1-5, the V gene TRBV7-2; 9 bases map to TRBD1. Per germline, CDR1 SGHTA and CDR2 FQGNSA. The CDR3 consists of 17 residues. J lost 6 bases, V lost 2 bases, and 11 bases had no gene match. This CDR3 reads CASSLTGGAGGSQPQHF. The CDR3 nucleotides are TGTGCCAGCAGCTTAACAGGGGGCGCGGGAGGCAGTCAGCCCCAGCATTTT.

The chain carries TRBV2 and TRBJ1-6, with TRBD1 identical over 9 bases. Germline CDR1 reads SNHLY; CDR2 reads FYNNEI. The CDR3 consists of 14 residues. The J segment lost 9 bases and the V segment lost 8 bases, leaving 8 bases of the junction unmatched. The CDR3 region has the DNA TGTGCCAGCCCCGCCGGGACAGGGCCTTCACCCCTCCACTTT. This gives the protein CASPAGTGPSPLHF. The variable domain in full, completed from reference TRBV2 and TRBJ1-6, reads EPEVTQTPSHQVTQMGQEVILRCVPISNHLYFYWYRQILGQKVEFLVSFYNNEISEKSEIFDDQFSVERPDGSNFTLKIRSTKLEDSAMYFCASPAGTGPSPLHFGNGTRLTVT.

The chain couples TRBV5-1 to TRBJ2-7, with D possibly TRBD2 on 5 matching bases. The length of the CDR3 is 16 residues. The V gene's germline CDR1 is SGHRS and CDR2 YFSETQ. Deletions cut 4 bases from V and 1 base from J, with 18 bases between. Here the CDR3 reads CASSPGGQPTSYEQYF. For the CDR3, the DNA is TGCGCCAGCAGCCCTGGAGGCCAACCAACTTCCTACGAGCAGTACTTC. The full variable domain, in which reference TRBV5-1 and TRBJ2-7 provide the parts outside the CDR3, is KAGVTQTPRYLIKTRGQQVTLSCSPISGHRSVSWYQQTPGQGLQFLFEYFSETQRNKGNFPGRFSGRQFSNSRSEMNVSTLELGDSALYLCASSPGGQPTSYEQYFGPGTRLTVT.

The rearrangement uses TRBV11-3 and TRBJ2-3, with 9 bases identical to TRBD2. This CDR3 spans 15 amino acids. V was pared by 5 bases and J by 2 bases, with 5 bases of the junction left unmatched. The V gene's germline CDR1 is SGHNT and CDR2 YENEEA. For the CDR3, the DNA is TGTGCCAGCAGCAAGGGACTAGCTCCCACAGATACGCAGTATTTT. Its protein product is CASSKGLAPTDTQYF.

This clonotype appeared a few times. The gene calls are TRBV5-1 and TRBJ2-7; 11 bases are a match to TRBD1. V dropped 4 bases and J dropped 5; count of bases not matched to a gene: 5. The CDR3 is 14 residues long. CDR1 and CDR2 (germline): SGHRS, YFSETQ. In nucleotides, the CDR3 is TGCGCCAGCAGCCCAGGACAGGGGGCGAACGAGCAGTACTTC. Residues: CASSPGQGANEQYF. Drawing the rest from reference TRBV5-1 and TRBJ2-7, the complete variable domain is KAGVTQTPRYLIKTRGQQVTLSCSPISGHRSVSWYQQTPGQGLQFLFEYFSETQRNKGNFPGRFSGRQFSNSRSEMNVSTLELGDSALYLCASSPGQGANEQYFGPGTRLTVT.

The CDR3 sequence: CASSFTDNTEAFF. The CDR3 DNA follows: TGTGCCAGCAGTTTTACAGACAACACTGAAGCTTTCTTT. V and J are TRBV27 and TRBJ1-1; D is unclear. This CDR3 comprises 13 residues. Germline V gives CDR1 MNHEY, CDR2 SMNVEV (reference sequence). V lost 3 bases and J 2 bases, leaving 7 bases between the germline ends.

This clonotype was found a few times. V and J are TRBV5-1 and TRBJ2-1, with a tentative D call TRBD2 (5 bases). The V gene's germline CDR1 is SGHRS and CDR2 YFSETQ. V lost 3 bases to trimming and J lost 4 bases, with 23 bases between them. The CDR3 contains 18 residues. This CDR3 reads CASSSPLNGIRRYNEQFF. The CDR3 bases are TGCGCCAGCAGCTCGCCGTTAAACGGGATAAGACGGTACAATGAGCAGTTCTTC.

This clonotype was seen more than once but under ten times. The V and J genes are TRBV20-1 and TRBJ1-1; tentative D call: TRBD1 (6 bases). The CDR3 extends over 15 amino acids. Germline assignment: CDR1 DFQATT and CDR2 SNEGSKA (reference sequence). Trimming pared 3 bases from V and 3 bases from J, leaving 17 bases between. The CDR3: CSARRVGAVDTEAFF. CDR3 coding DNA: TGCAGTGCTAGGAGGGTGGGGGCAGTGGACACTGAAGCTTTCTTT.

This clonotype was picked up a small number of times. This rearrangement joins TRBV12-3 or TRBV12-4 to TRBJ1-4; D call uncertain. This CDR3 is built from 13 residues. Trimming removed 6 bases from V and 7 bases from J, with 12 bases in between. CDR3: CASSKRSGEKLFF. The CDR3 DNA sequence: TGTGCCAGCAGCAAGAGGAGTGGTGAAAAACTGTTTTTT.

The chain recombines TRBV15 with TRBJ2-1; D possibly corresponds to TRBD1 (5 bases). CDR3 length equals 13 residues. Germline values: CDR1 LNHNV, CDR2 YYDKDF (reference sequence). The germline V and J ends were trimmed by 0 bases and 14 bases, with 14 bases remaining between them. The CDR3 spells CATSRDGQGSKFF. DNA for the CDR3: TGTGCCACCAGCAGAGATGGGCAGGGTTCTAAGTTCTTC. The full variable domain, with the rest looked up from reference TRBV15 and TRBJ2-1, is DAMVIQNPRYQVTQFGKPVTLSCSQTLNHNVMYWYQQKSSQAPKLLFHYYDKDFNNEADTPDNFQSRRPNTSFCFLDIRSPGLGDTAMYLCATSRDGQGSKFFGPGTRLTVL.

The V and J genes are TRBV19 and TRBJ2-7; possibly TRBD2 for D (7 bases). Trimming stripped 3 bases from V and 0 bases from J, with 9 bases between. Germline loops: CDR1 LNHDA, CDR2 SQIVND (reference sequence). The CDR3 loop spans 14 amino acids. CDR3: CASSMAGASYEQYF. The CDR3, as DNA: TGTGCCAGTAGTATGGCGGGGGCCTCCTACGAGCAGTACTTC.

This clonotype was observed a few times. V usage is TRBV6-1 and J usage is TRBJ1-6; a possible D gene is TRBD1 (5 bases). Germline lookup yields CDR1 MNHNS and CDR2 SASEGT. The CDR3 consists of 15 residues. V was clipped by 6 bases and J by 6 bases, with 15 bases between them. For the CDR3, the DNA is TGTGCCAGCAGCGACTACGGGGGGGGTAATTCACCCCTCCACTTT. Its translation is CASSDYGGGNSPLHF.

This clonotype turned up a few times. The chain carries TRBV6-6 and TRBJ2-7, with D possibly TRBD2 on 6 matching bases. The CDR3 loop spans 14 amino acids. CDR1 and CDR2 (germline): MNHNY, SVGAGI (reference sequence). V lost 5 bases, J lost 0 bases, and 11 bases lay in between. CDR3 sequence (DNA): TGTGCCAGCAGTGGACCCGGGGGCTCCTACGAGCAGTACTTC. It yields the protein CASSGPGGSYEQYF.

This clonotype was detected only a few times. The CDR3 is CASSLATGTGNEKLFF. The CDR3 DNA sequence: TGCGCCAGCAGCTTGGCTACCGGGACAGGGAACGAAAAACTGTTTTTT. The rearrangement uses TRBV5-1 and TRBJ1-4, with TRBD1 matching 9 bases. V lost 0 bases to trimming and J lost 8 bases; unmatched junction nucleotides: 8. This CDR3 comprises 16 residues. Per the germline V gene, CDR1 is SGHRS and CDR2 is YFSETQ.

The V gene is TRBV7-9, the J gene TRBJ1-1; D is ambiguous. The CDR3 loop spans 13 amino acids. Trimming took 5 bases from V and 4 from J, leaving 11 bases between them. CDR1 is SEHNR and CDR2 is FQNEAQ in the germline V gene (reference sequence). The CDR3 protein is CASSVELSTEAFF. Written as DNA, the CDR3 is TGTGCCAGCAGCGTGGAGCTCAGCACTGAAGCTTTCTTT. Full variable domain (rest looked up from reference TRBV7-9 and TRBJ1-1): DTGVSQNPRHKITKRGQNVTFRCDPISEHNRLYWYRQTLGQGPEFLTYFQNEAQLEKSRLLSDRFSAERPKGSFSTLEIQRTEQGDSAMYLCASSVELSTEAFFGQGTRLTVV.

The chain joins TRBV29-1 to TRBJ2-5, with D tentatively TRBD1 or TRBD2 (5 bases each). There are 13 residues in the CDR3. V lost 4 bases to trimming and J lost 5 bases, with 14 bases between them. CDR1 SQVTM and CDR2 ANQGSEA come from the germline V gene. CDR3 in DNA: TGCAGCGTTGTGGGGGACGAGGGGGAGACCCAGTACTTC. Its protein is CSVVGDEGETQYF. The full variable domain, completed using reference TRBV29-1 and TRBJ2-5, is SAVISQKPSRDICQRGTSLTIQCQVDSQVTMMFWYRQQPGQSLTLIATANQGSEATYESGFVIDKFPISRPNLTFSTLTVSNMSPEDSSIYLCSVVGDEGETQYFGPGTRLLVL.

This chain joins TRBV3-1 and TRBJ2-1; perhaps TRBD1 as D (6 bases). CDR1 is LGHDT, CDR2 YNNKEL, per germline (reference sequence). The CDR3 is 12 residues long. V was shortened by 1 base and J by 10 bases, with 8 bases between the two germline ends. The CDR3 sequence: CASSQAGTEQFF. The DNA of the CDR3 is TGTGCCAGCAGCCAAGCCGGGACAGAGCAGTTCTTC.

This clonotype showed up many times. The CDR3 spells CASSLYSSSDTQYF. CDR3 DNA: TGTGCCAGCAGCTTGTATTCATCCTCAGATACGCAGTATTTT. The V gene is TRBV5-5, the J gene TRBJ2-3, with D uncertain. Germline V gives CDR1 SGHKS, CDR2 YYEKEE (reference sequence). The CDR3 runs to 14 residues. The V and J ends lost 1 base and 4 bases respectively, with 10 bases between them. The variable domain in full, completed from reference TRBV5-5 and TRBJ2-3, reads DAGVTQSPTHLIKTRGQQVTLRCSPISGHKSVSWYQQVLGQGPQFIFQYYEKEERGRGNFPDRFSARQFPNYSSELNVNALLLGDSALYLCASSLYSSSDTQYFGPGTRLTVL.

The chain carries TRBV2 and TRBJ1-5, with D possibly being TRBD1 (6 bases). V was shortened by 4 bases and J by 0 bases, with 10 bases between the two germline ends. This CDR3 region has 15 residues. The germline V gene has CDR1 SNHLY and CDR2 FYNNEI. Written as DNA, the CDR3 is TGTGCCAGCAGTGGGACAGTAAATAGCAATCAGCCCCAGCATTTT. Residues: CASSGTVNSNQPQHF.

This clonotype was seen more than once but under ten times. The CDR3 nucleotides are TGCGCCAGCAGCCAGAGGACAGGGGATGCAGATACGCAGTATTTT. Translating it yields CASSQRTGDADTQYF. The chain couples TRBV5-1 to TRBJ2-3, with 9 bases identical to TRBD1. V lost 4 bases and J lost 4; bases outside the gene matches: 7. There are 15 residues in the CDR3. The germline V gene encodes CDR1 SGHRS and CDR2 YFSETQ.

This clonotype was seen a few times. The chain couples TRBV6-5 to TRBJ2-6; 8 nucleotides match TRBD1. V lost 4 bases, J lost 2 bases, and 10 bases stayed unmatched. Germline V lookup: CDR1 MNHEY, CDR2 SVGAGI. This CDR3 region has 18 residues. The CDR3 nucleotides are TGTGCCAGCAGTTTGGGGACAGGCCGGGCAGCTGGGGCCAACGTCCTGACTTTC. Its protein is CASSLGTGRAAGANVLTF.

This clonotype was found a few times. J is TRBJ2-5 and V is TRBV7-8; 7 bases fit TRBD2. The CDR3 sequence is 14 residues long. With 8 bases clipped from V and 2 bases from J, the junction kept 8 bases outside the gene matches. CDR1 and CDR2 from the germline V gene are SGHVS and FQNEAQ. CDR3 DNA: TGTGCCAGCGTTGCGGGAGTAAGTCAAGAGACCCAGTACTTC. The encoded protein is CASVAGVSQETQYF.

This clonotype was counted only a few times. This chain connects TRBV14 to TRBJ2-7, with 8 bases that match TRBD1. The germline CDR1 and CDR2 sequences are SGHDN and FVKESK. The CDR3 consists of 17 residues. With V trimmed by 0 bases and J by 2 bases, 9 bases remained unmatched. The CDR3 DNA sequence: TGTGCCAGCAGCCAAGATCGGGGGACAGGCATTCCCTACGAGCAGTACTTC. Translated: CASSQDRGTGIPYEQYF.

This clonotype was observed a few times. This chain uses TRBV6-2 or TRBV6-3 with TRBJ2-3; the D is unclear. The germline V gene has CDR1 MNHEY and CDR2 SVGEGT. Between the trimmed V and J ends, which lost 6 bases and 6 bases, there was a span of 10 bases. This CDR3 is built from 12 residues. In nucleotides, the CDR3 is TGTGCCAGCAGCGATTATGGGGATACGCAGTATTTT. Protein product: CASSDYGDTQYF.

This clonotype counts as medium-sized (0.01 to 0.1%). CDR3 nucleotides: TGTGCCAGCAGCTTAGGCCCAGGGCGTTACGAGCAGTACTTC. This codes for CASSLGPGRYEQYF. V is TRBV7-9 and J is TRBJ2-7, with a tentative D call TRBD1 (5 bases). Trimming removed 1 base at V and 4 bases at J, with 11 bases between. The CDR3 length is 14 residues. The V gene's germline CDR1 is SEHNR and CDR2 FQNEAQ (reference sequence).

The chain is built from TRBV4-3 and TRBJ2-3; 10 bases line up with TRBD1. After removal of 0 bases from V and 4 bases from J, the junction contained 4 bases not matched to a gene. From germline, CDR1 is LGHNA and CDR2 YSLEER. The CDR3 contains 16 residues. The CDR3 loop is CASSQEPGQGSDTQYF. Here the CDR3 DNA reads TGCGCCAGCAGCCAAGAGCCGGGACAGGGGTCAGATACGCAGTATTTT.